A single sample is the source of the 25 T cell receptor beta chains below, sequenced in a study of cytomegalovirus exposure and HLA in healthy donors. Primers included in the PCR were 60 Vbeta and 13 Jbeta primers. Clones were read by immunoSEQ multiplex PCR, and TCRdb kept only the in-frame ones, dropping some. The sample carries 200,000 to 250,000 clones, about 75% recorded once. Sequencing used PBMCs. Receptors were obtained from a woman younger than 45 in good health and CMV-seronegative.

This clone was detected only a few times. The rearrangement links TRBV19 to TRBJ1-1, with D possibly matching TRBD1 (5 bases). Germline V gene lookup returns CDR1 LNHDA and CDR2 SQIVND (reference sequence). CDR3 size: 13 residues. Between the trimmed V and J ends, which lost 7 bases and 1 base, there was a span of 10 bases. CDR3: CASTPDRNTEAFF. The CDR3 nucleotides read TGTGCCAGTACCCCCGACAGGAACACTGAAGCTTTCTTT.

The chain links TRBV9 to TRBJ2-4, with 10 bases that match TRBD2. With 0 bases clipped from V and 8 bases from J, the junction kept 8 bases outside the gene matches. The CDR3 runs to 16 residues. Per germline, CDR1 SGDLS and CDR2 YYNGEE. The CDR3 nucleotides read TGTGCCAGCAGCGTAGCCAGTAGCGGGGGGTGGGACATTCAGTACTTC. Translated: CASSVASSGGWDIQYF.

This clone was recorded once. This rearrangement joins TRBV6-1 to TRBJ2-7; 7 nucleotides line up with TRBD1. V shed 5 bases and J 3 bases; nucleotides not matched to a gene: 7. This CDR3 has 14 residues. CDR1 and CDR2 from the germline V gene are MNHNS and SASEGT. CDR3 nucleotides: TGTGCCAGCAGTCCCGGGACAGCCGGCTACGAGCAGTACTTC. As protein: CASSPGTAGYEQYF.

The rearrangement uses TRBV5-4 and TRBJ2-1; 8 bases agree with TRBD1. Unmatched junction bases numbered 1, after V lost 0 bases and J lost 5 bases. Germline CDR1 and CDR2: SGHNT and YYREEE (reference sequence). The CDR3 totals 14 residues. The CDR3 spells CASSLGTGNNEQFF. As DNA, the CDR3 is TGTGCCAGCAGCTTGGGGACAGGGAACAATGAGCAGTTCTTC.

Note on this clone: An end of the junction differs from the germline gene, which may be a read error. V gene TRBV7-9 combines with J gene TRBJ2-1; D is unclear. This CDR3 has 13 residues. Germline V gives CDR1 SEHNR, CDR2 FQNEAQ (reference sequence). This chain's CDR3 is CSSSLIRVHEQFF. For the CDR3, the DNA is TGTTCCAGCAGCTTAATCCGAGTCCATGAGCAGTTCTTC.

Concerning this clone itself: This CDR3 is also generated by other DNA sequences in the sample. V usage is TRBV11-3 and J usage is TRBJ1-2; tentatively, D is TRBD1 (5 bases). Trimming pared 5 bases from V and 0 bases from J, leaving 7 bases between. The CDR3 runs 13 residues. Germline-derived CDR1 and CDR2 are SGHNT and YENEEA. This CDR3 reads CASSPGANYGYTF. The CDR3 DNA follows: TGTGCCAGCAGCCCGGGGGCTAACTATGGCTACACCTTC.

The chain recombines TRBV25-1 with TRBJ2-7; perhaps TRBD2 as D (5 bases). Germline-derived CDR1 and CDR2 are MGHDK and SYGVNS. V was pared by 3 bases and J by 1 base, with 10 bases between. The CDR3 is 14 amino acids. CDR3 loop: CASSDSRVSYEQYF. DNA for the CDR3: TGTGCCAGCAGTGATTCGAGGGTTTCCTACGAGCAGTACTTC.

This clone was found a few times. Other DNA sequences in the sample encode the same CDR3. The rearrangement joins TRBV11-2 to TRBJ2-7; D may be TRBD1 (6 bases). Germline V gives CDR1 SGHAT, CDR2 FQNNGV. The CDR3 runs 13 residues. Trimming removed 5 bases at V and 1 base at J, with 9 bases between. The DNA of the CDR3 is TGTGCCAGCAGCCTGGGACAATCCTACGAGCAGTACTTC. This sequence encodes CASSLGQSYEQYF. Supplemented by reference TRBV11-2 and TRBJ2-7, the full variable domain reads EAGVAQSPRYKIIEKRQSVAFWCNPISGHATLYWYQQILGQGPKLLIQFQNNGVVDDSQLPKDRFSAERLKGVDSTLKIQPAKLEDSAVYLCASSLGQSYEQYFGPGTRLTVT.

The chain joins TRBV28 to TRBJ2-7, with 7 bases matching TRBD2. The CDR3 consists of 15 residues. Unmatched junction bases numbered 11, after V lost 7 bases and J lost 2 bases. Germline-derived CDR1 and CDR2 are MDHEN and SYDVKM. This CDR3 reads CASTSTGGSPYEQYF. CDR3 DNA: TGTGCCAGCACCTCAACGGGCGGGAGTCCCTACGAGCAGTACTTC.

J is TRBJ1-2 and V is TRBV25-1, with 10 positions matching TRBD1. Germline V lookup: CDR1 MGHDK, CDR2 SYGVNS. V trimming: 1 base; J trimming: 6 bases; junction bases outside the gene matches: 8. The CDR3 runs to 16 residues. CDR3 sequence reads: CASSEFYHDRGHGYTF. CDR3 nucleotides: TGTGCCAGCAGTGAATTTTACCACGACAGGGGGCATGGCTACACCTTC.

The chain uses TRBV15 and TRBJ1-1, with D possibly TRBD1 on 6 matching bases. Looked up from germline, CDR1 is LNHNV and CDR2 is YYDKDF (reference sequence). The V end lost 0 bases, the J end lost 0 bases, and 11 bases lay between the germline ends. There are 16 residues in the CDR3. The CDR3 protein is CATSREIQGMNTEAFF. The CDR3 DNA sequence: TGTGCCACCAGCAGAGAAATCCAGGGGATGAACACTGAAGCTTTCTTT.

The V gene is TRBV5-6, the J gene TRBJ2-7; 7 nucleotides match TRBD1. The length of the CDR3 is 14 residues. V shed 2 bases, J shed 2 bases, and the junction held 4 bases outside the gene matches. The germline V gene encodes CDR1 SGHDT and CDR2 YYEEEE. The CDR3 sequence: CASSFQGQPYEQYF. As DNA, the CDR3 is TGTGCCAGCAGCTTTCAGGGACAGCCCTACGAGCAGTACTTC. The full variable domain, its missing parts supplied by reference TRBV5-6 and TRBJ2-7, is DAGVTQSPTHLIKTRGQQVTLRCSPKSGHDTVSWYQQALGQGPQFIFQYYEEEERQRGNFPDRFSGHQFPNYSSELNVNALLLGDSALYLCASSFQGQPYEQYFGPGTRLTVT.

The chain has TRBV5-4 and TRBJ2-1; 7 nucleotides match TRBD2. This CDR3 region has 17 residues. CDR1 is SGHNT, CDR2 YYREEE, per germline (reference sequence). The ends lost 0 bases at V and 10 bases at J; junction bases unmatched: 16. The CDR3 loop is CASSLGAGDSRVGEQFF. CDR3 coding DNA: TGTGCCAGCAGCTTGGGGGCGGGGGACTCCCGGGTAGGGGAGCAGTTCTTC. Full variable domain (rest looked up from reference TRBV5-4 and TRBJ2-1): ETGVTQSPTHLIKTRGQQVTLRCSSQSGHNTVSWYQQALGQGPQFIFQYYREEENGRGNFPPRFSGLQFPNYSSELNVNALELDDSALYLCASSLGAGDSRVGEQFFGPGTRLTVL.

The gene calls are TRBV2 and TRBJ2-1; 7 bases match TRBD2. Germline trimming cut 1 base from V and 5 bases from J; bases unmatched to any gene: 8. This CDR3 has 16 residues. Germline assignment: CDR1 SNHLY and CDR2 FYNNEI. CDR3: CASSEGGGSRDNEQFF. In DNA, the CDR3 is TGTGCCAGCAGTGAAGGAGGCGGGAGTAGGGACAATGAGCAGTTCTTC.

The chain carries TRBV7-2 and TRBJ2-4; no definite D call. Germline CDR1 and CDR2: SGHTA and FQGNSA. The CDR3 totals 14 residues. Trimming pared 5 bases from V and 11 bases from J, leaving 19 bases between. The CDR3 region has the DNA TGTGCCAGCAGCGCTCGAATAGCAGAATTCGTTCAGTACTTC. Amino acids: CASSARIAEFVQYF.

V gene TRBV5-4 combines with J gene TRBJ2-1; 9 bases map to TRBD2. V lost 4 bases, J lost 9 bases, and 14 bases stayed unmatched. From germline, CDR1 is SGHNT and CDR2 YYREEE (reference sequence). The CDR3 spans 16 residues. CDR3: CASSPRASGTNGEQFF. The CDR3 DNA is TGTGCCAGCAGCCCTCGGGCTAGCGGGACTAACGGTGAGCAGTTCTTC.

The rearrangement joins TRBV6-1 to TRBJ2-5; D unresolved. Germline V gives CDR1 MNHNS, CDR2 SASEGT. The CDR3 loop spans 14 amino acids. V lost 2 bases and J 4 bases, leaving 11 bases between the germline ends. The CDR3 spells CASSEWSSGETQYF. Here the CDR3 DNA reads TGTGCCAGCAGTGAATGGAGTTCGGGAGAGACCCAGTACTTC.

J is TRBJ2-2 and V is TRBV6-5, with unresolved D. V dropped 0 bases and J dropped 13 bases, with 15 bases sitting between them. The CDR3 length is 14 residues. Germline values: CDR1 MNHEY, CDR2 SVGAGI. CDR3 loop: CASSYSNSREALFF. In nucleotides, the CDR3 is TGTGCCAGCAGTTACTCGAATTCGCGCGAGGCGCTGTTTTTT.

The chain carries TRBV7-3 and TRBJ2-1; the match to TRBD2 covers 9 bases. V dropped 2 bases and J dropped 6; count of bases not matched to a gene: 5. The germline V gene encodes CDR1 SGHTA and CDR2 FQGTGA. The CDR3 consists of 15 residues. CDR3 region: CASSLGLAGINEQFF. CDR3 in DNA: TGTGCCAGCAGCTTAGGGCTAGCGGGAATCAATGAGCAGTTCTTC.

CDR3 bases: TGCGCCACCCACCCAGCGGGAGGGTACTCTAGCACAGATACGCAGTATTTT. Residues: CATHPAGGYSSTDTQYF. This chain connects TRBV5-1 to TRBJ2-3, with 10 bases lining up with TRBD2. The CDR3 is 17 amino acids. CDR1 and CDR2 from the germline V gene are SGHRS and YFSETQ. The junction had 13 bases not matched to a gene; V was cut back by 9 bases and J by 0 bases.

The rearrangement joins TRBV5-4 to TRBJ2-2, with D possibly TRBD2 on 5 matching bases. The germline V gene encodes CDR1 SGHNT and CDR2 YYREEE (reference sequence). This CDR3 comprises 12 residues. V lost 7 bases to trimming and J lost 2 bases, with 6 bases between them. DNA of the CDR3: TGTGCCAGCGCGGGTAACACCGGGGAGCTGTTTTTT. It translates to CASAGNTGELFF. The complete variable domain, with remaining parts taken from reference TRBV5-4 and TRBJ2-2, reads ETGVTQSPTHLIKTRGQQVTLRCSSQSGHNTVSWYQQALGQGPQFIFQYYREEENGRGNFPPRFSGLQFPNYSSELNVNALELDDSALYLCASAGNTGELFFGEGSRLTVL.

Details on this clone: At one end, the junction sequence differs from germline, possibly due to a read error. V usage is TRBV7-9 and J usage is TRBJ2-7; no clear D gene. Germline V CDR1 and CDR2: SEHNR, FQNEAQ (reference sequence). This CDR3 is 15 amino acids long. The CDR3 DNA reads TGTTCCAGCAGCTCGTCGACTCATAAACCCTACGAGCAGTACTTC. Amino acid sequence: CSSSSSTHKPYEQYF. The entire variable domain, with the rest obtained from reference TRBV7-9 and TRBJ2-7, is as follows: DTGVSQNPRHKITKRGQNVTFRCDPISEHNRLYWYRQTLGQGPEFLTYFQNEAQLEKSRLLSDRFSAERPKGSFSTLEIQRTEQGDSAMYLCSSSSSTHKPYEQYFGPGTRLTVT.

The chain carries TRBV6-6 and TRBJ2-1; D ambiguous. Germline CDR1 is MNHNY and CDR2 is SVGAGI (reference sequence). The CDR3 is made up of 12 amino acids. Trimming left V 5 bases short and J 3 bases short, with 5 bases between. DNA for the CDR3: TGTGCCAGCAGTCCTTACTACAATGAGCAGTTCTTC. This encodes CASSPYYNEQFF.

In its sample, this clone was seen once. The CDR3 sequence: CASSGGETQYF. The CDR3 region has the DNA TGTGCCAGCAGCGGAGGGGAGACCCAGTACTTC. The chain combines TRBV11-3 with TRBJ2-5, with D maybe TRBD2 (6 bases). The V end lost 5 bases, the J end lost 5 bases, and 6 bases lay between the germline ends. The CDR3 is 11 residues long. CDR1 SGHNT and CDR2 YENEEA come from the germline V gene.

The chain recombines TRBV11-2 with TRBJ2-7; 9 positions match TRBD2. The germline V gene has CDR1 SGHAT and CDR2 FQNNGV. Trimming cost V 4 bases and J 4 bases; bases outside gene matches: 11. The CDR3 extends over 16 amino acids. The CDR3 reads CASSWGGGAFSYEQYF. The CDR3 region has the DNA TGTGCCAGCAGCTGGGGCGGGGGGGCCTTTTCTTACGAGCAGTACTTC.